These 23 T cell receptor beta chains came from one sample sequenced in a study of T cells in Graves' hyperthyroidism and ophthalmopathy. There were TCR beta CDR3 regions amplified from RNA transcripts. In the first-round RT-PCR of the TCR CDR3, the HTBI primer set was used. MiXCR was run by TCRdb on the multiplex PCR reads, yielding one entry per CDR3 protein. The table has approximately 400,000 distinct CDR3 sequences, around 20% seen once. The sample taken for sequencing was blood. These receptors were collected from a man younger than 30 with Graves' ophthalmopathy.

This clonotype came up many times. The chain combines TRBV2 with TRBJ1-3, with D uncertain. The germline V and J ends were trimmed by 11 bases and 2 bases, with 10 bases remaining between them. Germline loops: CDR1 SNHLY, CDR2 FYNNEI. CDR3 length: 12 residues. The CDR3 DNA is TGTGCCGCAATCGGGACTGGAAACACCATATATTTT. This translates into CAAIGTGNTIYF.

With respect to this clonotype: A much more abundant neighbour one base away suggests this may be a read error. This chain uses TRBV3-1 with TRBJ2-5, with 13 nucleotides matching TRBD2. Germline V gene data show CDR1 as LGHDT and CDR2 as YNNKEL (reference sequence). This CDR3 comprises 18 residues. The CDR3 DNA sequence: TGTGCCAGCAGCCAAGGGGCGACTAGCGGGGGGAACCAAGAGGCCCAGTACTTC. Its protein is CASSQGATSGGNQEAQYF.

The table lists this clonotype with many counts. CDR3 nucleotides: TGTGCCAGCAGCTTAGGGGACAGCTCCTACGAGCAGTACTTC. Protein product: CASSLGDSSYEQYF. This chain joins TRBV7-9 and TRBJ2-7; 7 positions match TRBD1. CDR1 and CDR2 (germline): SEHNR, FQNEAQ (reference sequence). The V segment lost 1 base and the J segment 0 bases; nucleotides outside the gene matches: 0. The CDR3 has 14 amino acids.

This clonotype was picked up many times. The chain is built from TRBV20-1 and TRBJ1-2, with 8 nucleotides matching TRBD1. V lost 4 bases, J lost 6 bases, and 7 bases stayed unmatched. Germline V CDR1 and CDR2: DFQATT, SNEGSKA (reference sequence). The CDR3 covers 13 residues. The CDR3: CSATTGTGHGYTF. Written as DNA, the CDR3 is TGCAGTGCTACAACCGGGACAGGTCATGGCTACACCTTC.

This clonotype was picked up a small number of times. The genes are TRBV27 and TRBJ2-1; D not resolved. This CDR3 is built from 11 residues. Trimming shortened V by 7 bases and J by 7 bases, and 8 bases separated the two germline ends. CDR1 is MNHEY, CDR2 SMNVEV, per germline (reference sequence). The CDR3 nucleotides are TGTGCCAGCATGATCGGTAATGAGCAGTTCTTC. Translated, it gives CASMIGNEQFF.

This clonotype appeared many times. This rearrangement joins TRBV5-6 to TRBJ2-5; D possibly corresponds to TRBD1 (5 bases). The germline gives CDR1 SGHDT, CDR2 YYEEEE. CDR3 length equals 13 residues. The ends were cut back, 2 bases at V and 2 bases at J, with 7 bases in the middle. In nucleotides, the CDR3 is TGTGCCAGCAGCTTAGACAGTCAAGAGACCCAGTACTTC. Translation: CASSLDSQETQYF.

V gene TRBV7-9 combines with J gene TRBJ2-1; D not certain. Trimming took off 8 bases at V and 4 bases at J, with 15 bases between the two ends. The CDR3 has 14 amino acids. Germline CDR1 and CDR2: SEHNR and FQNEAQ (reference sequence). CDR3 sequence: CASGEATEYNEQFF. The CDR3 coding sequence is TGTGCCAGCGGCGAAGCCACAGAGTACAATGAGCAGTTCTTC.

There are many counts of this clonotype. The V and J genes are TRBV3-1 and TRBJ2-5; D unresolved. Trimming cost V 6 bases and J 1 base, with 9 bases left between them. In germline, CDR1 is LGHDT, CDR2 YNNKEL (reference sequence). The CDR3 is 13 residues long. CDR3 nucleotides: TGTGCCAGCAGAGGGTTCCCCCAAGAGACCCAGTACTTC. Its translation is CASRGFPQETQYF.

V and J are TRBV5-6 and TRBJ2-3; D is undetermined. The CDR3 has 15 amino acids. V lost 2 bases and J lost 0, with 10 bases in between. CDR1 is SGHDT, CDR2 YYEEEE, per germline. CDR3 bases: TGTGCCAGCAGCTTTGGGCTCCCTAGCACAGATACGCAGTATTTT. Translated, it gives CASSFGLPSTDTQYF.

This chain connects TRBV12-3 or TRBV12-4 to TRBJ1-1; 7 positions agree with TRBD1. CDR3 size: 14 residues. With 5 bases clipped from V and 4 bases from J, the junction kept 7 bases outside the gene matches. The CDR3 nucleotides read TGTGCCAGCAGTAAGCCGGGACAGTTCACTGAAGCTTTCTTT. It specifies CASSKPGQFTEAFF.

The V call is TRBV10-3, the J call TRBJ1-2; 7 bases line up with TRBD1. Germline CDR1 reads ENHRY; CDR2 reads SYGVKD. The CDR3 is made up of 15 amino acids. With V trimmed by 0 bases and J by 4 bases, 5 bases remained unmatched. In DNA form, the CDR3 reads TGTGCCATCAGTGAGTCAGGGGGCAAAACCTATGGCTACACCTTC. Translated, it gives CAISESGGKTYGYTF.

This clonotype was counted at least ten times. The chain's CDR3 is CASCSQDYSNQPQHF. In DNA, the CDR3 is TGTGCCAGCTGCTCCCAGGACTATAGCAATCAGCCCCAGCATTTT. The chain recombines TRBV12-3 or TRBV12-4 with TRBJ1-5, with D unresolved. This CDR3 region has 15 residues. V was cut by 8 bases and J by 0 bases, with 14 bases left in between.

This clonotype was observed a handful of times. The J gene is TRBJ1-3, the V gene TRBV5-6; D unclear. This CDR3 has 13 amino acids. Germline V gives CDR1 SGHDT, CDR2 YYEEEE. V gave up 2 bases and J gave up 4 bases, with 7 bases separating them. CDR3 sequence: CASSLPSGNTIYF. The CDR3 bases are TGTGCCAGCAGCTTACCATCGGGAAACACCATATATTTT.

This clonotype was picked up many times. The V gene is TRBV3-1, the J gene TRBJ2-1; 8 nucleotides align to TRBD2. The germline V gene encodes CDR1 LGHDT and CDR2 YNNKEL (reference sequence). The CDR3 covers 16 residues. With 4 bases clipped from V and 6 bases from J, the junction kept 11 bases outside the gene matches. CDR3 loop: CASSRPSAGVSNEQFF. DNA of the CDR3: TGTGCCAGCAGCCGCCCGTCAGCGGGGGTTAGCAATGAGCAGTTCTTC.

The rearrangement links TRBV19 to TRBJ1-1, with D possibly being TRBD1 (6 bases). Trimming pared 7 bases from V and 6 bases from J, leaving 18 bases between. The CDR3 consists of 14 residues. The germline gives CDR1 LNHDA, CDR2 SQIVND (reference sequence). CDR3 DNA sequence: TGTGCCAGTATTCGGGCAGGGGAGTCCTCTGAAGCTTTCTTT. Its translation is CASIRAGESSEAFF. The full variable domain, its missing parts supplied by reference TRBV19 and TRBJ1-1, is DGGITQSPKYLFRKEGQNVTLSCEQNLNHDAMYWYRQDPGQGLRLIYYSQIVNDFQKGDIAEGYSVSREKKESFPLTVTSAQKNPTAFYLCASIRAGESSEAFFGQGTRLTVV.

This clonotype came up many times. The V and J genes are TRBV6-5 and TRBJ2-7; 8 bases map to TRBD1. The trim removed 2 bases at V and 1 base at J, leaving 10 bases unmatched. This CDR3 contains 17 residues. The germline gives CDR1 MNHEY, CDR2 SVGAGI. The CDR3 nucleotides are TGTGCCAGCAGTTACGGCTCTTTGGGGACAGGTTCCTACGAGCAGTACTTC. Translating gives CASSYGSLGTGSYEQYF.

The rearrangement joins TRBV6-5 to TRBJ2-3, with 10 nucleotides matching TRBD2. V lost 2 bases to trimming and J lost 4 bases; unmatched junction nucleotides: 15. Looked up from germline, CDR1 is MNHEY and CDR2 is SVGAGI. The CDR3 runs 19 residues. The CDR3 DNA follows: TGTGCCAGCAGTTACCCGGCGTCTTCTAGCGGGGGAGGGGCAGATACGCAGTATTTT. This sequence encodes CASSYPASSSGGGADTQYF.

The rearrangement uses TRBV19 and TRBJ1-5, with D maybe TRBD1 (5 bases). The CDR3 runs 17 residues. Trimming removed 9 bases from V and 0 bases from J, with 21 bases in between. From germline, CDR1 is LNHDA and CDR2 SQIVND (reference sequence). The CDR3 nucleotides are TGTGCCAGCACTCCACTGAGGGGCTCGTATAGCAATCAGCCCCAGCATTTT. Its protein product is CASTPLRGSYSNQPQHF.

This clonotype has a handful of counts. The J gene is TRBJ2-2, the V gene TRBV24-1; no clear D gene. V shed 3 bases and J shed 2 bases, with 12 bases lying between them. The CDR3 extends over 16 amino acids. Germline V lookup: CDR1 KGHDR, CDR2 SFDVKD. CDR3 DNA sequence: TGTGCCACCAGTGATCACACCGCCCTAAACACCGGGGAGCTGTTTTTT. It is translated as CATSDHTALNTGELFF.

This clonotype was seen at least ten times. The chain carries TRBV3-1 and TRBJ2-5; TRBD1 might be the D (5 bases). The germline V and J ends were trimmed by 4 bases and 5 bases, with 20 bases remaining between them. Germline V gives CDR1 LGHDT, CDR2 YNNKEL (reference sequence). The CDR3 extends over 16 amino acids. CDR3 residues: CASSPSAGAGYETQYF. The CDR3 DNA is TGTGCCAGCAGCCCCTCGGCTGGGGCTGGTTATGAGACCCAGTACTTC.

The chain employs TRBV29-1 and TRBJ2-1; D possibly corresponds to TRBD2 (6 bases). V was clipped by 4 bases and J by 9 bases, with 28 bases between them. There are 17 residues in the CDR3. Germline V gene data show CDR1 as SQVTM and CDR2 as ANQGSEA. This chain's CDR3 is CSVADSRLGTLSSEQFF. The CDR3 DNA follows: TGCAGCGTTGCAGATAGCAGACTGGGGACTCTCAGTAGTGAGCAGTTCTTC.

The sample holds a few counts of this clonotype. This chain's CDR3 is CASRRGGDRGNYGYTF. The CDR3, as DNA: TGTGCCAGCAGACGCGGCGGGGACAGGGGAAACTATGGCTACACCTTC. The chain is built from TRBV6-1 and TRBJ1-2; TRBD1 aligns across 10 bases. The CDR3 has 16 amino acids. From germline, CDR1 is MNHNS and CDR2 SASEGT. With 6 bases clipped from V and 2 bases from J, the junction kept 9 bases outside the gene matches.

This clonotype was detected a few times. The chain recombines TRBV5-4 with TRBJ1-2; D is ambiguous. The CDR3 totals 15 residues. Trimming removed 0 bases at V and 0 bases at J, with 9 bases between. Germline CDR1 and CDR2: SGHNT and YYREEE (reference sequence). The CDR3 nucleotides read TGTGCCAGCAGCTTGGGGGCTCTAGCTAACTATGGCTACACCTTC. Translation gives CASSLGALANYGYTF.